This passage covers 32 T cell receptor beta chains from one sample sequenced in a study of CD8 T cells in ankylosing spondylitis. TCRdb reprocessed the 5' RACE reads via MiXCR and lists one record per CDR3 protein. Of over 450,000 distinct CDR3 sequences in the sample, roughly 12% were seen once. Study-wide findings and caveats: Characteristic, it appeared, of ankylosing spondylitis blood was a TCR beta motif of fewer than 10 highly homologous variants.

No antigen has been identified for these receptors. Sequencing was carried out using blood, either unsorted or a sorted T cell fraction (not recorded which). Receptors were obtained from a male donor with ankylosing spondylitis.

The sample holds a few counts of this clonotype. CDR3 loop: CSGGQGVYYEQYF. The CDR3 DNA sequence: TGCAGTGGTGGGCAGGGTGTGTACTACGAGCAGTACTTC. The chain carries TRBV20-1 and TRBJ2-7, with a weak D call TRBD1 (5 bases). There are 13 residues in the CDR3. V was cut by 7 bases and J by 3 bases, with 16 bases left in between. CDR1 DFQATT and CDR2 SNEGSKA come from the germline V gene (reference sequence).

This clonotype was detected ten times or more. The chain is built from TRBV5-1 and TRBJ1-4; D is unresolved. V was pared by 0 bases and J by 7 bases, with 13 bases between. Germline CDR1 reads SGHRS; CDR2 reads YFSETQ. This CDR3 spans 15 amino acids. The CDR3, as DNA: TGCGCCAGCAGCTTGGGGACGCCCCGTGGTGAAAAACTGTTTTTT. This encodes CASSLGTPRGEKLFF.

The CDR3 loop reads CATSRASGSYNEQFF. The CDR3 DNA reads TGTGCCACCAGCAGAGCTAGCGGCTCCTACAATGAGCAGTTCTTC. The chain links TRBV15 to TRBJ2-1; 7 positions match TRBD2. The CDR3 has 15 residues. The ends lost 1 base at V and 0 bases at J; junction bases unmatched: 0. Germline V CDR1 and CDR2: LNHNV, YYDKDF (reference sequence). The complete variable domain, with remaining parts taken from reference TRBV15 and TRBJ2-1, reads DAMVIQNPRYQVTQFGKPVTLSCSQTLNHNVMYWYQQKSSQAPKLLFHYYDKDFNNEADTPDNFQSRRPNTSFCFLDIRSPGLGDTAMYLCATSRASGSYNEQFFGPGTRLTVL.

This clonotype showed up just a few times. The rearrangement links TRBV5-1 to TRBJ2-3; TRBD2 aligns across 10 bases. The CDR3 is 16 residues long. V gave up 6 bases and J gave up 1 base; unmatched junction bases: 8. CDR1 and CDR2 (germline): SGHRS, YFSETQ. Here the CDR3 DNA reads TGCGCCAGCACCGACCTCGGGACTAGCGGCACAGATACGCAGTATTTT. It specifies CASTDLGTSGTDTQYF. The full variable domain, rest sourced from reference TRBV5-1 and TRBJ2-3, is KAGVTQTPRYLIKTRGQQVTLSCSPISGHRSVSWYQQTPGQGLQFLFEYFSETQRNKGNFPGRFSGRQFSNSRSEMNVSTLELGDSALYLCASTDLGTSGTDTQYFGPGTRLTVL.

The chain couples TRBV14 to TRBJ1-1, with D possibly being TRBD1 (6 bases). Germline values: CDR1 SGHDN, CDR2 FVKESK. V lost 3 bases and J 8 bases, leaving 13 bases between the germline ends. The CDR3 totals 13 residues. The CDR3 sequence is CASSHRRTAEAFF. In DNA form, the CDR3 reads TGTGCCAGCAGCCACCGGCGGACAGCAGAAGCTTTCTTT.

This clonotype was seen a few times. This rearrangement joins TRBV5-1 to TRBJ2-2; perhaps TRBD2 as D (6 bases). This CDR3 has 14 amino acids. CDR1 is SGHRS, CDR2 YFSETQ, per germline. V was trimmed by 9 bases and J by 1 base, leaving 13 bases between them. In DNA, the CDR3 is TGCGCCACCTATTCGGAGGGGAACACCGGGGAGCTGTTTTTT. This codes for CATYSEGNTGELFF.

This clonotype was picked up many times. The gene calls are TRBV12-3 or TRBV12-4 and TRBJ2-7; 9 bases align to TRBD1. This CDR3 region has 15 residues. Trimming took 5 bases from V and 2 from J; bases not matched to a gene: 7. The CDR3 is CASSELGQGTYEQYF. The CDR3 DNA sequence: TGTGCCAGCAGTGAACTGGGACAGGGAACCTACGAGCAGTACTTC.

This clonotype was recorded a few times. This sequence joins TRBV27 and TRBJ2-1; no definite D call. The ends were cut back, 5 bases at V and 14 bases at J, with 19 bases in the middle. The CDR3 consists of 13 residues. Germline V lookup: CDR1 MNHEY, CDR2 SMNVEV (reference sequence). The CDR3 DNA sequence: TGTGCCAGCAGTGAAGTCGGGCGGTACGGAGAGTTCTTC. Its protein is CASSEVGRYGEFF.

The CDR3 sequence is CASSKVDTSLGQYV. CDR3 DNA sequence: TGTGCCAGCAGCAAAGTCGACACTAGCCTCGGGCAGTACGTC. The chain joins TRBV21-1 to TRBJ2-7; the D call TRBD2 from the table was never checked on the DNA. TRBV21-1 is a known pseudogene. The CDR3 consists of 14 residues.

The chain recombines TRBV7-9 with TRBJ1-4; weak D call: TRBD1 (5 bases). Germline V CDR1 and CDR2: SEHNR, FQNEAQ (reference sequence). CDR3 length: 15 residues. V was trimmed by 3 bases and J by 3 bases, leaving 11 bases between them. The CDR3 sequence is CASSFSGVANEKLFF. As DNA, the CDR3 is TGTGCCAGCAGCTTTTCGGGGGTGGCTAATGAAAAACTGTTTTTT.

The chain recombines TRBV20-1 with TRBJ2-7; the match to TRBD1 covers 8 bases. J gave up 6 bases and V 4 bases, and 5 bases lay outside the gene matches. The germline gives CDR1 DFQATT, CDR2 SNEGSKA (reference sequence). The CDR3 has 12 amino acids. The CDR3 region is CSAKQGDSEQYV. In DNA form, the CDR3 reads TGCAGTGCTAAACAGGGGGACTCCGAGCAGTACGTC.

This clonotype was observed many times. The gene calls are TRBV24-1 and TRBJ2-1; 7 bases agree with TRBD1. V lost 4 bases, J lost 5 bases, and 7 bases stayed unmatched. CDR3 length: 15 amino acids. CDR1 is KGHDR and CDR2 is SFDVKD in the germline V gene. The CDR3, as DNA: TGTGCCACCAGTGACCCGGGACAGCTAGACAATGAGCAGTTCTTC. Translating it yields CATSDPGQLDNEQFF.

This clonotype was counted only a few times. This chain joins TRBV7-7 and TRBJ2-2; D is ambiguous. The CDR3 is made up of 16 amino acids. Germline CDR1 reads SSHAT; CDR2 reads FNYEAQ (reference sequence). The germline V and J ends were trimmed by 5 bases and 0 bases, with 13 bases remaining between them. CDR3 protein: CASSPRAIANTGELFF. CDR3 nucleotides: TGTGCCAGCAGCCCTCGGGCGATCGCGAACACCGGGGAGCTGTTTTTT.

V usage is TRBV27 and J usage is TRBJ2-7; 8 nucleotides line up with TRBD2. V lost 7 bases and J lost 1; bases outside the gene matches: 18. The CDR3 is 18 amino acids. CDR1 is MNHEY, CDR2 SMNVEV, per germline (reference sequence). The DNA for the CDR3 is TGTGCCAGCAAAAAAGAAGGTCTTCCACTAGCGGTATCCTACGAGCAGTACTTC. The encoded protein is CASKKEGLPLAVSYEQYF.

The genes are TRBV13 and TRBJ2-4; D possibly corresponds to TRBD1 (6 bases). The ends were cut back, 1 base at V and 6 bases at J, with 7 bases in the middle. This CDR3 has 13 residues. CDR1 and CDR2 (germline): PRHDT, FYEKMQ (reference sequence). CDR3 sequence (DNA): TGTGCCAGCAGCTTAGTACAGGGAAACATTCAGTACTTC. Its translation: CASSLVQGNIQYF.

This clonotype was picked up many times. The rearrangement uses TRBV10-1 and TRBJ2-2; D is uncertain. The V gene lost 4 bases and the J gene lost 4 bases, with 10 bases spanning the gap. The CDR3 runs to 14 residues. Per germline, CDR1 WNHNN and CDR2 SYGVQD (reference sequence). CDR3 residues: CASSGVGVTGELFF. The CDR3, as DNA: TGCGCCAGCAGTGGGGTCGGAGTCACCGGGGAGCTGTTTTTT.

The J gene is TRBJ2-1, the V gene TRBV20-1, with TRBD2 as a possible D gene (6 bases). V was shortened by 3 bases and J by 10 bases, with 13 bases between the two germline ends. The CDR3 sequence is 12 residues long. The germline V gene has CDR1 DFQATT and CDR2 SNEGSKA (reference sequence). The CDR3 loop is CSARARESEQFF. The CDR3 DNA reads TGCAGTGCTAGGGCGCGGGAAAGCGAGCAGTTCTTC.

This clonotype appeared a few times. This CDR3 reads CASGSEGADGYTF. The CDR3 DNA reads as TGCGCCAGCGGCTCGGAGGGGGCTGATGGCTACACCTTC. This chain connects TRBV5-1 to TRBJ1-2, with 7 bases lining up with TRBD1. Unmatched junction bases numbered 9, after V lost 7 bases and J lost 6 bases. The germline CDR1 and CDR2 sequences are SGHRS and YFSETQ. The CDR3 runs to 13 residues.

This clonotype was counted ten times or more. The V call is TRBV10-2, the J call TRBJ2-3; 10 bases are shared with TRBD2. J lost 4 bases, V lost 6 bases, and 10 bases had no gene match. Germline V CDR1 and CDR2: WSHSY, SAAADI. The CDR3 is made up of 16 amino acids. CDR3: CASRDLAGEGSDTQYF. The CDR3 nucleotides read TGCGCCAGCAGGGACCTAGCGGGAGAGGGGTCAGATACGCAGTATTTT.

This clonotype was seen only a few times. The V gene is TRBV18, the J gene TRBJ2-3; D gene unclear. CDR1 KGHSH and CDR2 LQKENI come from the germline V gene. Trimming took 8 bases from V and 6 from J, leaving 9 bases between them. The CDR3 has 11 residues. CDR3 protein: CASGWVDTQYF. The DNA for the CDR3 is TGTGCCAGCGGATGGGTGGATACGCAGTATTTT.

This clonotype came up once. The chain links TRBV6-4 to TRBJ2-1; no reliable D call. The CDR3 sequence is 13 residues long. V shed 4 bases and J shed 7 bases, with 11 bases lying between them. Germline assignment: CDR1 MRHNA and CDR2 SNTAGT. In nucleotides, the CDR3 is TGTGCCAGCAGTGTCGAGCAGAGAAATGAGCAGTTCTTC. This gives the protein CASSVEQRNEQFF.

This clonotype has just a few counts. This chain uses TRBV20-1 with TRBJ2-5, with TRBD2 matching over 10 bases. Germline trimming cut 2 bases from V and 5 bases from J; bases unmatched to any gene: 5. The CDR3 length is 14 residues. CDR1 and CDR2 from the germline V gene are DFQATT and SNEGSKA (reference sequence). In DNA form, the CDR3 reads TGCAGTGCTAGACTAGCGGGAGTTTCTGAGACCCAGTACTTC. Translation: CSARLAGVSETQYF.

The chain employs TRBV5-1 and TRBJ2-7; 7 bases agree with TRBD1. J lost 5 bases, V lost 7 bases, and 9 bases had no gene match. This CDR3 contains 13 residues. Germline values: CDR1 SGHRS, CDR2 YFSETQ. The CDR3, as DNA: TGCGCCAGCTCACAGGGGTTCGGCGACGAGCAGTACTTC. Protein sequence: CASSQGFGDEQYF.

A few counts support this clonotype. The chain recombines TRBV29-1 with TRBJ1-2; 7 bases line up with TRBD1. The CDR3 is 13 amino acids. J lost 4 bases, V lost 5 bases, and 7 bases had no gene match. Germline V lookup: CDR1 SQVTM, CDR2 ANQGSEA. CDR3 protein: CSVTQGTLYGYTF. In nucleotides, the CDR3 is TGCAGCGTTACACAGGGGACCCTCTATGGCTACACCTTC.

The CDR3 here is CASSLLPTLGEAFF. Written as DNA, the CDR3 is TGTGCCAGCAGCCTCTTACCAACGTTGGGTGAAGCTTTCTTT. This chain connects TRBV3-1 to TRBJ1-1; no definite D call. There are 14 residues in the CDR3. V was shortened by 4 bases and J by 7 bases, with 16 bases between the two germline ends. The germline V gene encodes CDR1 LGHDT and CDR2 YNNKEL (reference sequence).

This clonotype was seen many times. The chain couples TRBV12-3 or TRBV12-4 to TRBJ2-1, with 8 bases fitting TRBD2. The V segment lost 8 bases and the J segment 10 bases; nucleotides outside the gene matches: 13. The CDR3 spans 14 residues. CDR3 sequence (DNA): TGTGCCAGCTCTCCGGTAGCGGGGAGTGCGGAGCAGTTCTTC. It yields the protein CASSPVAGSAEQFF.

This clonotype was seen more than once but under ten times. The rearrangement joins TRBV29-1 to TRBJ1-4; D possibly corresponds to TRBD1 (6 bases). This CDR3 is 14 amino acids long. The V gene's germline CDR1 is SQVTM and CDR2 ANQGSEA. V dropped 4 bases and J dropped 8 bases, with 17 bases sitting between them. The CDR3 is CSVGWGGAEEKLFF. The CDR3 DNA reads TGCAGCGTTGGATGGGGGGGCGCCGAGGAAAAACTGTTTTTT.

This clonotype was found a few times. The chain links TRBV6-2 or TRBV6-3 to TRBJ2-7, with 8 bases aligning to TRBD2. The CDR3 consists of 16 residues. Trimming removed 5 bases from V and 3 bases from J; junction bases left unmatched: 12. Germline V gene data show CDR1 as MNHEY and CDR2 as SVGEGT. This CDR3 reads CASSRKRPGLGYEQYF. CDR3 DNA sequence: TGTGCCAGCAGTCGTAAACGGCCGGGACTAGGCTACGAGCAGTACTTC.

This sequence joins TRBV2 and TRBJ1-2; D unclear. The CDR3 has 15 amino acids. The germline V gene encodes CDR1 SNHLY and CDR2 FYNNEI. Deletions cut 6 bases from V and 1 base from J, with 15 bases between. CDR3 amino acids: CASRESEGINYGYTF. The CDR3, as DNA: TGTGCCAGCAGGGAGTCCGAAGGGATTAACTATGGCTACACCTTC.

This clonotype was recorded many times. The chain combines TRBV18 with TRBJ2-5; D might be TRBD1 (5 bases). The CDR3 consists of 14 residues. V gave up 2 bases and J gave up 4 bases, with 11 bases separating them. Per the germline V gene, CDR1 is KGHSH and CDR2 is LQKENI. The CDR3 region has the DNA TGTGCCAGCTCACCATGGGGCAGGAGAGAGACCCAGTACTTC. It codes for CASSPWGRRETQYF.

The sample holds a few counts of this clonotype. The junction departs from the called germline gene at one end, perhaps through a read error. This sequence joins TRBV5-1 and TRBJ1-4; D is undetermined. This CDR3 is built from 13 residues. Germline V gene sequence: CDR1 SGHRS, CDR2 YFSETQ. In nucleotides, the CDR3 is TGCGCCAGCGGCTTTTCCACTAATGAAAAACTGTTTTTT. Protein: CASGFSTNEKLFF. The whole variable domain, remainder taken from reference TRBV5-1 and TRBJ1-4, is KAGVTQTPRYLIKTRGQQVTLSCSPISGHRSVSWYQQTPGQGLQFLFEYFSETQRNKGNFPGRFSGRQFSNSRSEMNVSTLELGDSALYLCASGFSTNEKLFFGSGTQLSVL.

The rearrangement joins TRBV7-6 to TRBJ2-2, with D uncertain. Germline CDR1 reads SGHVS; CDR2 reads FNYEAQ. This CDR3 is 16 amino acids long. With 5 bases removed from V and 7 bases from J, the gap between germline ends came to 20 bases. The CDR3 sequence: CASSPRGDFPHGELFF. The CDR3 DNA follows: TGTGCCAGCAGCCCTAGAGGCGACTTTCCCCACGGGGAGCTGTTTTTT.